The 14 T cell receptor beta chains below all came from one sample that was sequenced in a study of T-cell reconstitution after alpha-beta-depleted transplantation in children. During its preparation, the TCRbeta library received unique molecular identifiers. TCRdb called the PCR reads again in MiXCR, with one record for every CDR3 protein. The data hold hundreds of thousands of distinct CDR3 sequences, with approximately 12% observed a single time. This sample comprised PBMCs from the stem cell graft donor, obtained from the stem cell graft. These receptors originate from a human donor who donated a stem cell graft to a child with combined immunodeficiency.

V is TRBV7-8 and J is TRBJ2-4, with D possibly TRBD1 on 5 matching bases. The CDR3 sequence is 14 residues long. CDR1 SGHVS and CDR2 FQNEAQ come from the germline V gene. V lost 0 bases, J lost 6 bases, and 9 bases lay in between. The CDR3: CASSLAGAGNIQYF. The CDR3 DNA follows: TGTGCCAGCAGCTTAGCAGGGGCTGGAAACATTCAGTACTTC.

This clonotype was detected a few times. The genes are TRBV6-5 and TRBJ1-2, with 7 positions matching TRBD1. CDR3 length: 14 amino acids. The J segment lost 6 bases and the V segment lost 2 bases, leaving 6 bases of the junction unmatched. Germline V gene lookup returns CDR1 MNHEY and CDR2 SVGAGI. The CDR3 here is CASSYAFDRDGYTF. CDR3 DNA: TGTGCCAGCAGTTACGCCTTTGACAGGGATGGCTACACCTTC.

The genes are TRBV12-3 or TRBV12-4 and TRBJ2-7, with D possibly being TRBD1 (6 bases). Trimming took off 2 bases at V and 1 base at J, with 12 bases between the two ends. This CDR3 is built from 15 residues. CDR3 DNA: TGTGCCAGCAGTTTACTGGGGACACCATCCTACGAGCAGTACTTC. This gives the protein CASSLLGTPSYEQYF.

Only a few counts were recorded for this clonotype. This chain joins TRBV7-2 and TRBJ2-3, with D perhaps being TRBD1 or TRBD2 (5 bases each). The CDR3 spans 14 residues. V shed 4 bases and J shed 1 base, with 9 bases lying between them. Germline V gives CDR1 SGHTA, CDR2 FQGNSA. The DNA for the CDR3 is TGTGCCAGCAGCTATGGGGGAGGCACAGATACGCAGTATTTT. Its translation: CASSYGGGTDTQYF.

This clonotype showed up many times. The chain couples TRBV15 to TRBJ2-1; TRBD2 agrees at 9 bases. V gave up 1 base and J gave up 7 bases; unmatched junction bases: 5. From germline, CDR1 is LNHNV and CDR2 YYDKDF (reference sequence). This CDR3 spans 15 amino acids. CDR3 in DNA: TGTGCCACCAGCAGAGTAATAGCGGGAGTGAATGAGCAGTTCTTC. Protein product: CATSRVIAGVNEQFF.

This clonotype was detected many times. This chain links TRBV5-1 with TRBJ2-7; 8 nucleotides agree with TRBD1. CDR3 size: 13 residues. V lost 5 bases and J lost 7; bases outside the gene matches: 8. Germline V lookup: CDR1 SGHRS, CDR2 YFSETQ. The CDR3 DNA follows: TGCGCCAGCAGGGAACAGGGGGTTCGTGAGCAGTACTTC. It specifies CASREQGVREQYF. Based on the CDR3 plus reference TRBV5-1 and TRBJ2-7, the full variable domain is KAGVTQTPRYLIKTRGQQVTLSCSPISGHRSVSWYQQTPGQGLQFLFEYFSETQRNKGNFPGRFSGRQFSNSRSEMNVSTLELGDSALYLCASREQGVREQYFGPGTRLTVT.

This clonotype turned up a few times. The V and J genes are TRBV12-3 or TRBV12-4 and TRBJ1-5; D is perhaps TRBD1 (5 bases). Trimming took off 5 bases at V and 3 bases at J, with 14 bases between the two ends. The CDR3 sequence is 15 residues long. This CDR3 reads CASSQSSRVNQPQHF. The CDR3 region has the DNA TGTGCCAGCAGTCAATCGTCCAGGGTCAATCAGCCCCAGCATTTT.

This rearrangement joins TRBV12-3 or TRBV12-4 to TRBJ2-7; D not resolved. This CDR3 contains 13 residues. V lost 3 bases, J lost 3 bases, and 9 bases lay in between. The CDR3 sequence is CASSLNSNYEQYF. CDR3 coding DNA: TGTGCCAGCAGTTTGAACTCCAACTACGAGCAGTACTTC.

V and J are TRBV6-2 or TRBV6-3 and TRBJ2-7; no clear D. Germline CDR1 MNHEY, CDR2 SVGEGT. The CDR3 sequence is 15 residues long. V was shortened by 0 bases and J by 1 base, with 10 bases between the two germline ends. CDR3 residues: CASSYSFEGSYEQYF. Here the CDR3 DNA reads TGTGCCAGCAGTTACTCATTCGAAGGATCCTACGAGCAGTACTTC.

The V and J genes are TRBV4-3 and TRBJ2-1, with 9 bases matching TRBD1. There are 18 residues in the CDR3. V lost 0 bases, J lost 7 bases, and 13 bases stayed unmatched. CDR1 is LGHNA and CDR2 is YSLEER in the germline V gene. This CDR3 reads CASSQDGRYGQGINEQFF. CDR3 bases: TGCGCCAGCAGCCAAGATGGGCGGTATGGACAGGGGATTAATGAGCAGTTCTTC.

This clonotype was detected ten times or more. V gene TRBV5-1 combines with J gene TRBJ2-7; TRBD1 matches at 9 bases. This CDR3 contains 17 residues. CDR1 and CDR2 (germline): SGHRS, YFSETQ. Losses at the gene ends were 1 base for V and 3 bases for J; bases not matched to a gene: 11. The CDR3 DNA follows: TGCGCCAGCAGCTTGACCACCTGGGGACAGGGAAACTACGAGCAGTACTTC. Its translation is CASSLTTWGQGNYEQYF.

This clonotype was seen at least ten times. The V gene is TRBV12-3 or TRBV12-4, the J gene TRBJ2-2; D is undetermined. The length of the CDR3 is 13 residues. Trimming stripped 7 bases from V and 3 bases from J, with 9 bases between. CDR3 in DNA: TGTGCCAGCACCCAGAGCTACACCGGGGAGCTGTTTTTT. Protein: CASTQSYTGELFF.

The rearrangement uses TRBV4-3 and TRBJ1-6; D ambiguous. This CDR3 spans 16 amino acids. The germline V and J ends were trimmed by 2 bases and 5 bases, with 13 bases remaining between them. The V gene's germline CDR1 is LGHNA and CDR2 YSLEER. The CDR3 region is CASSQFGVKDNSPLHF. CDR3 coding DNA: TGCGCCAGCAGCCAATTTGGGGTGAAAGATAATTCACCCCTCCACTTT.

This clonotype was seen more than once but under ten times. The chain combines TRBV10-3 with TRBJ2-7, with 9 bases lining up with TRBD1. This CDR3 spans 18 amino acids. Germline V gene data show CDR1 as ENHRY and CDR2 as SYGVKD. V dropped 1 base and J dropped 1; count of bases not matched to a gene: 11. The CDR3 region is CAISEWTGDSFRSYEQYF. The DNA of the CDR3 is TGTGCCATCAGTGAGTGGACAGGGGACTCCTTTAGGTCCTACGAGCAGTACTTC.